These 5 T cell receptor beta chains originate from one sample sequenced in a study of CD8 T cells in ankylosing spondylitis. TCRdb passed the 5' RACE reads through MiXCR, listing each CDR3 protein once. The sample has about 300,000 distinct CDR3 sequences, more than 20% seen once; the top ten hold 3.5%. Material: blood, either unsorted or a sorted T cell fraction (not recorded which). The receptors derive from a female donor with ankylosing spondylitis or in good health (not recorded which).

In its sample, this clonotype was seen once. V is TRBV20-1 and J is TRBJ1-2, with D unresolved. Trimming cost V 2 bases and J 2 bases, with 6 bases left between them. This CDR3 is built from 12 residues. In germline, CDR1 is DFQATT, CDR2 SNEGSKA (reference sequence). The CDR3 here is CSARKGNYGYTF. DNA for the CDR3: TGCAGTGCTAGAAAAGGGAACTATGGCTACACCTTC.

This clonotype was detected only a few times. This sequence joins TRBV20-1 and TRBJ2-5; 9 bases are shared with TRBD2. The CDR3 extends over 14 amino acids. Germline lookup yields CDR1 DFQATT and CDR2 SNEGSKA (reference sequence). The junction had 1 base not matched to a gene; V was cut back by 1 base and J by 1 base. CDR3 sequence reads: CSARGGLAQETQYF. The CDR3, as DNA: TGCAGTGCTAGAGGGGGACTAGCCCAAGAGACCCAGTACTTC.

This clonotype has only a few counts. The chain uses TRBV20-1 and TRBJ2-3, with D unclear. Germline-derived CDR1 and CDR2 are DFQATT and SNEGSKA (reference sequence). This CDR3 spans 14 amino acids. V was shortened by 4 bases and J by 3 bases, with 14 bases between the two germline ends. CDR3 nucleotides: TGCAGTGCTACTCCCGTCAGAGGAACAGATACGCAGTATTTT. It yields the protein CSATPVRGTDTQYF.

In this sample, this clonotype turned up a few times. CDR3 residues: CASLTGNTEAFF. The CDR3 DNA reads TGTGCCAGCTTGACAGGGAACACTGAAGCTTTCTTT. The chain recombines TRBV18 with TRBJ1-1, with D perhaps matching TRBD1 (6 bases). V lost 7 bases and J 1 base, leaving 7 bases between the germline ends. The CDR3 consists of 12 residues. Germline V gene data show CDR1 as KGHSH and CDR2 as LQKENI.

V gene TRBV7-2 combines with J gene TRBJ2-2; D remains unclear. The CDR3 covers 16 residues. With 1 base removed from V and 6 bases from J, the gap between germline ends came to 15 bases. From germline, CDR1 is SGHTA and CDR2 FQGNSA. CDR3 amino acids: CASSLVGAGLAGELFF. Written as DNA, the CDR3 is TGTGCCAGCAGCTTAGTCGGAGCAGGTTTAGCCGGGGAGCTGTTTTTT.